This T cell receptor beta chain derives from a study of metastatic and nonmetastatic thyroid tumors. Study-wide background: Repertoires of blood and of tissue (tumor or nodule) from malignant and benign thyroid patients were compared. Study-wide results and limits: Malignant thyroid tumors reportedly had TCR beta diversity that was significantly higher than in benign nodules, in blood and tumor.

In the authors' methods: A distant-metastasis classifier for papillary thyroid cancer was built using CDR3 differences across clinicopathological groups. TCRdb used MiXCR to call clones anew from the PCR reads. TCRdb, not the original authors, processed these V and J calls. The sample lists about 30,000 clones, 25% to 35% occurring once. CDR3 size: 14 residues. V was pared by 0 bases and J by 8 bases, with 5 bases of the junction left unmatched. Germline V gives CDR1 MNHEY, CDR2 SVGAGI. In the case of this clone: The antigen is unknown.

Prior to thyroid surgery, none of the patients had received any treatment. The sample comprised blood. The receptor's source is a female donor with papillary thyroid cancer or a benign thyroid nodule (not recorded which). Some clones in this sample may be carry-over from other donors' samples. The chain couples TRBV6-5 to TRBJ1-2; 8 bases agree with TRBD1. The CDR3 sequence: CASSYSGQAPGYTF. DNA of the CDR3: TGTGCCAGCAGTTACTCGGGACAGGCTCCCGGCTACACCTTC.